What follows is one TCR beta chain and its context. The repertoire was sequenced with immunoSEQ multiplex PCR; TCRdb's copy has only in-frame clones and lacks some. Of around 100,000 clones listed, about 94% were seen once; the top ten hold 1% to 1.5%. This record belongs to a study of siplizumab effects on memory and regulatory T cells. The CDR3 sequence is 15 residues long. Per germline, CDR1 MGHRA and CDR2 YSYEKL. Trimming stripped 0 bases from V and 0 bases from J, with 8 bases between. What was sequenced was non-Treg CD4+ T cells sorted from blood. This sequence originates from a human donor in good health. The chain uses TRBV4-1 and TRBJ1-1; tentatively, D is TRBD1 (5 bases). CDR3 loop: CASSQDSGVNTEAFF. CDR3 DNA sequence: TGCGCCAGCAGCCAAGATTCGGGGGTGAACACTGAAGCTTTCTTT.